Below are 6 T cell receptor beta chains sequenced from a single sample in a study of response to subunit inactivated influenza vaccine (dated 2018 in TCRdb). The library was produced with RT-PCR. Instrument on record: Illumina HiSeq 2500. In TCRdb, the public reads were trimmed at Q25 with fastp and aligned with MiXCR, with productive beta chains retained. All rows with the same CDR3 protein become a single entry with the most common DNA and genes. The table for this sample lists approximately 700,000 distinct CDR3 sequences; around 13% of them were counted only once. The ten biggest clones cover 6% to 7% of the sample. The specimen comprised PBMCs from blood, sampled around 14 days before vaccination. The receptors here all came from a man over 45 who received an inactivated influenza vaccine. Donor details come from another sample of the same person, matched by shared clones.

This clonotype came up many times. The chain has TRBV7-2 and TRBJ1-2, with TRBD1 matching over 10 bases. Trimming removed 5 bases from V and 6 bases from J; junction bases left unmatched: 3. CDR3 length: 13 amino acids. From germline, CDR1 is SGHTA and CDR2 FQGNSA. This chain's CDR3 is CASSPGQGDGYTF. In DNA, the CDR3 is TGTGCCAGCAGCCCTGGACAGGGGGATGGCTACACCTTC. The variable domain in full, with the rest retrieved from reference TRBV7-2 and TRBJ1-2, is GAGVSQSPSNKVTEKGKDVELRCDPISGHTALYWYRQSLGQGLEFLIYFQGNSAPDKSGLPSDRFSAERTGGSVSTLTIQRTQQEDSAVYLCASSPGQGDGYTFGSGTRLTVV.

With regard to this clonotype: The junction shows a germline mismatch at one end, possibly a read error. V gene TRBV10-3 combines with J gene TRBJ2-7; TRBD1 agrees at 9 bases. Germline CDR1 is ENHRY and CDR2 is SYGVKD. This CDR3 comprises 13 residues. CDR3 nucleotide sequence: TGTGTCATCGCCGGGACAGGGTCCTACGAGCAGTACTTC. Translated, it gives CVIAGTGSYEQYF.

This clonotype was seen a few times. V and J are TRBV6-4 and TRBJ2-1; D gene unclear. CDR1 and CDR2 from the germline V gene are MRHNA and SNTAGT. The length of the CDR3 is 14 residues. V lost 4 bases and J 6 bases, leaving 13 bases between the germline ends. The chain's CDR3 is CASSATGFGNEQFF. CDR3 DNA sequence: TGTGCCAGCAGTGCCACCGGGTTTGGCAATGAGCAGTTCTTC.

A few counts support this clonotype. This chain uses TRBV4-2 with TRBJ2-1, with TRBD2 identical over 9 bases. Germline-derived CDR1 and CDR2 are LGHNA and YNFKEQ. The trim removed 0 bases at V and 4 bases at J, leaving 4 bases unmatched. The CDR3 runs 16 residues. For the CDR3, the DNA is TGTGCCAGCAGCCAAGAACGGACTAGCGTATACAATGAGCAGTTCTTC. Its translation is CASSQERTSVYNEQFF.

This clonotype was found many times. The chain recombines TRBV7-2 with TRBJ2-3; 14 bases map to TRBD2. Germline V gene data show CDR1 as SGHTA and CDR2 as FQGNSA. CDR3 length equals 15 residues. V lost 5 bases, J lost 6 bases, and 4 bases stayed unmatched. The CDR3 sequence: CASSPRTSGRDTQYF. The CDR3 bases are TGTGCCAGCAGCCCCCGGACTAGCGGGAGGGATACGCAGTATTTT.

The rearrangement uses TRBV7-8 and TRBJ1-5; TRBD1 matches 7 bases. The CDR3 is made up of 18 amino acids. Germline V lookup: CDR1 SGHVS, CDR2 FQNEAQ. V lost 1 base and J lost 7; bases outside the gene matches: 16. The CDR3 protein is CASSLEADRVLVRQPQHF. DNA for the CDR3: TGTGCCAGCAGCTTAGAAGCCGACAGGGTATTAGTTCGACAGCCCCAGCATTTT.